The 3 T cell receptor beta chains in this list originate from one sample, sequenced in a study of blood T cells in healthy people across ages. With a J-beta primer mix and a sample-barcoded 5' primer, a second PCR ran about 6 to 11 cycles. TCRdb re-analysed the 5' RACE reads in MiXCR, keeping a single row per CDR3 protein. The sample consists of 800,000 to 1,000,000 distinct CDR3 sequences, around 48% of them appearing once. Specimen: blood. The receptor set was obtained from a man under 40 in good health.

The sample holds a few counts of this clonotype. This chain uses TRBV5-5 with TRBJ2-1; 9 bases match TRBD2. The germline V gene encodes CDR1 SGHKS and CDR2 YYEKEE (reference sequence). This CDR3 is built from 16 residues. The junction had 6 bases not matched to a gene; V was cut back by 0 bases and J by 5 bases. The CDR3 is CASSLESGGPNNEQFF. The CDR3, as DNA: TGTGCCAGCAGCTTGGAAAGCGGGGGGCCCAACAATGAGCAGTTCTTC. The full variable domain, rest sourced from reference TRBV5-5 and TRBJ2-1, is DAGVTQSPTHLIKTRGQQVTLRCSPISGHKSVSWYQQVLGQGPQFIFQYYEKEERGRGNFPDRFSARQFPNYSSELNVNALLLGDSALYLCASSLESGGPNNEQFFGPGTRLTVL.

This clonotype was detected a few times. J is TRBJ2-5 and V is TRBV27, with TRBD2 matching over 9 bases. Germline V gene sequence: CDR1 MNHEY, CDR2 SMNVEV (reference sequence). V dropped 8 bases and J dropped 11; count of bases not matched to a gene: 18. CDR3 length: 15 amino acids. The DNA of the CDR3 is TGTGCCAGCCTAAAGCTTAGCGGGGGTTCCAGTGAGCAGTACTTC. Amino acids: CASLKLSGGSSEQYF.

The chain employs TRBV4-2 and TRBJ1-1; D gene uncertain. The length of the CDR3 is 14 residues. Germline lookup yields CDR1 LGHNA and CDR2 YNFKEQ. The V and J ends lost 0 bases and 11 bases respectively, with 16 bases between them. The CDR3 region has the DNA TGTGCCAGCAGCCAAGATAATAGGGCCCTTCGGGCTTTCTTT. Amino acids: CASSQDNRALRAFF.